This TCR beta chain is drawn from a study of blood T cell repertoires in COVID-19. The wider study: The study drew acute and convalescent COVID-19 samples from the United States, Italy and Spain.

Using immunoSEQ multiplex PCR, the repertoire was profiled, and TCRdb retains in-frame clones only, with some absent. The data show more than 75,000 clones, more than 75% seen once. Trimming removed 5 bases at V and 3 bases at J, with 19 bases between. Germline CDR1 MNHEY, CDR2 SMNVEV (reference sequence). The CDR3 extends over 16 amino acids. The chain combines TRBV27 with TRBJ1-1, with D possibly matching TRBD1 (6 bases). The receptor was derived from a woman older than 75 with active COVID-19. The sequenced sample consisted of peripheral blood. The CDR3 loop is CASSRPGVRADTEAFF. CDR3 nucleotides: TGTGCCAGCAGTCGACCAGGGGTGAGGGCGGACACTGAAGCTTTCTTT.